This T cell receptor (beta chain) emerged from a study of vaccination and CD4 T cells after COVID-19. Treatment of the sample: approximately 11-day PBMC culture with coronavirus spike peptide pools or control peptides (ViraFEST assay). Sequencing of the DNA from cultured CD4+ T cells was carried out with the Oncomine TCR Beta short-read assay. One entry per CDR3 protein results from TCRdb running MiXCR on the PCR reads. The profile covers about 12,000 distinct CDR3 sequences, with roughly 36% appearing a single time and about a sixth taken by the ten largest. The J segment lost 6 bases and the V segment lost 7 bases, leaving 17 bases of the junction unmatched. The CDR3 totals 17 residues. Germline V lookup: CDR1 MNHNS, CDR2 SASEGT. This clonotype was detected only a few times. The antigen is not known.

This chain joins TRBV6-1 and TRBJ2-2; 7 positions match TRBD2. The TCR sequence derives from a human donor with COVID-19. The sample consisted of cultured CD4+ T cells from blood. CDR3 loop: CASTRGGTAQRAGELFF. DNA for the CDR3: TGTGCCAGCACCCGGGGAGGGACCGCGCAACGGGCCGGGGAGCTGTTTTTT.